This TCR beta chain comes out of a study of blood T cells in healthy people across ages. Study observations and caveats: The unknown donor CMV status may have confounded expanded clonotype changes.

A sample-barcoded 5' primer and a J-beta primer mix were used in a second PCR of about 7 to 12 cycles. MiXCR was run by TCRdb on the 5' RACE reads, yielding one entry per CDR3 protein. The sample carries 600,000 or so distinct CDR3 sequences, roughly 21% recorded once. This clonotype has only a few counts. The antigen is not known. The CDR3 is 15 residues long. CDR1 is DFQATT and CDR2 is SNEGSKA in the germline V gene (reference sequence). Trimming stripped 6 bases from V and 7 bases from J, with 24 bases between. The source is a man in his sixties or seventies in good health. The gene calls are TRBV20-1 and TRBJ1-2; no reliable D call. Source material: blood. DNA for the CDR3: TGCAGTGCCAGACCCACAACATCCGCCGTGGGTGGCTACACCTTC. Translation: CSARPTTSAVGGYTF.